This is a list of T cell receptor beta chains from one sample in a study of molecular identifiers for immune sequencing clone quantification. Via MiXCR, TCRdb re-called the PCR reads, giving one row per CDR3 protein. This table holds 35,000 or so distinct CDR3 sequences, under 20% found once. Sequencing was performed on naive CD8+ T cells from blood, with Jurkat cell RNA spiked in. Source of these receptors: a human donor in good health. Some libraries in this study had Jurkat cell RNA spiked in. Both conserved end residues are part of each CDR3. D genes are given only for firm matches. Rows may omit the clone size; those that give it use once, few, many or a size class.

j_gene	len	d_gene	abundance	v_gene	CDR3aa	CDR3nt
TRBJ2-1	14	-	few	TRBV20-1	CSARESSSYNEQFF	TGCAGTGCTAGAGAGTCTTCCTCCTACAATGAGCAGTTCTTC
TRBJ1-1	16	TRBD1	many	TRBV19	CASRDGTDGSNTEAFF	TGTGCCAGTAGAGACGGGACAGATGGATCGAACACTGAAGCTTTCTTT
TRBJ2-2	16	TRBD1	many	TRBV29-1	CGVQLGRGRDTGELFF	TGCGGCGTCCAACTGGGCAGGGGGCGCGACACCGGGGAGCTGTTTTTT
TRBJ1-4	15	-	-	TRBV12-3/TRBV12-4	CASSLGGVANEKLFF	TGTGCCAGCAGTTTAGGAGGGGTGGCTAATGAAAAACTGTTTTTT
TRBJ2-1	9	-	many	TRBV12-3/TRBV12-4	CAQGNEQFF	TGTGCACAAGGCAATGAGCAGTTCTTC
TRBJ2-7	16	TRBD1	many	TRBV7-9	CASSQRPGQGAYEQYF	TGTGCCAGCAGCCAAAGACCGGGACAGGGGGCGTACGAGCAGTACTTC
TRBJ2-7	15	TRBD2	many	TRBV12-3/TRBV12-4	CASSLTSGRTYEQYF	TGTGCCAGCAGTTTGACTAGCGGGAGGACTTACGAGCAGTACTTC
TRBJ2-2	16	TRBD2	many	TRBV12-3/TRBV12-4	CASSSPTSGNTGELFF	TGTGCCAGCAGTTCCCCTACTAGCGGTAACACCGGGGAGCTGTTTTTT
TRBJ2-5	13	-	many	TRBV29-1	CSFRPGNQETQYF	TGCAGCTTCCGCCCGGGTAACCAAGAGACCCAGTACTTC
TRBJ2-1	11	-	medium-sized	TRBV14	CASAAYNEQFF	TGTGCCAGCGCTGCTTACAATGAGCAGTTCTTC
TRBJ2-1	16	TRBD2	many	TRBV9	CASSVSTSGRSDEQFF	TGTGCCAGCAGCGTTTCCACTAGCGGGAGATCGGATGAGCAGTTCTTC
TRBJ2-2	18	TRBD2	many	TRBV4-2	CASSQDMSSGRIRGELFF	TGTGCCAGCAGCCAAGATATGAGTAGCGGGAGGATCCGCGGGGAGCTGTTTTTT
TRBJ2-2	15	TRBD2	-	TRBV14	CASSQGLAGTGELFF	TGTGCCAGCAGCCAGGGCCTAGCGGGCACCGGGGAGCTGTTTTTT
TRBJ2-5	13	-	many	TRBV12-3/TRBV12-4	CASNLAPRETQYF	TGTGCCAGCAATCTTGCCCCGCGCGAGACCCAGTACTTC
TRBJ1-3	15	-	many	TRBV4-3	CASSQARGSGNTIYF	TGCGCCAGCAGCCAAGCCAGGGGCTCTGGAAACACCATATATTTT
TRBJ2-7	14	-	-	TRBV7-2	CASSLFKDSYEQYF	TGTGCCAGCAGCTTATTCAAGGACAGCTACGAGCAGTACTTC
TRBJ2-7	15	-	many	TRBV27	CASSLNVYGGYEQYF	TGTGCCAGCAGTTTAAATGTGTACGGCGGGTACGAGCAGTACTTC
TRBJ2-5	16	TRBD1	many	TRBV6-6	CASSYSGDSPGETQYF	TGTGCCAGCAGTTACTCAGGGGACAGCCCGGGAGAGACCCAGTACTTC
TRBJ2-5	14	-	many	TRBV12-3/TRBV12-4	CASSVTWGQETQYF	TGTGCCAGCAGTGTAACATGGGGGCAAGAGACCCAGTACTTC
TRBJ2-1	13	-	many	TRBV5-1	CASSLPAENEQFF	TGCGCCAGCAGCTTACCAGCGGAAAATGAGCAGTTCTTC
TRBJ2-1	15	-	-	TRBV29-1	CSVERLGDIYNEQFF	TGCAGCGTTGAACGCCTGGGGGATATCTACAATGAGCAGTTCTTC
TRBJ1-4	16	TRBD1	many	TRBV28	CASSLYRGATNEKLFF	TGTGCCAGCAGTTTATACAGGGGTGCAACTAATGAAAAACTGTTTTTT
TRBJ2-5	16	TRBD1	-	TRBV18	CASSPPDRAWQETQYF	TGTGCCAGCTCACCACCAGACAGGGCTTGGCAAGAGACCCAGTACTTC
TRBJ2-7	13	-	many	TRBV14	CASSLPLGAEQYF	TGTGCCAGCAGCCTCCCACTAGGAGCCGAGCAGTACTTC
TRBJ2-5	13	-	few	TRBV20-1	CSAPPGLVETQYF	TGCAGTGCTCCTCCAGGGTTGGTTGAGACCCAGTACTTC
TRBJ2-7	13	-	many	TRBV13	CASSLTSSYEQYF	TGTGCCAGCAGTTTGACAAGTTCCTACGAGCAGTACTTC